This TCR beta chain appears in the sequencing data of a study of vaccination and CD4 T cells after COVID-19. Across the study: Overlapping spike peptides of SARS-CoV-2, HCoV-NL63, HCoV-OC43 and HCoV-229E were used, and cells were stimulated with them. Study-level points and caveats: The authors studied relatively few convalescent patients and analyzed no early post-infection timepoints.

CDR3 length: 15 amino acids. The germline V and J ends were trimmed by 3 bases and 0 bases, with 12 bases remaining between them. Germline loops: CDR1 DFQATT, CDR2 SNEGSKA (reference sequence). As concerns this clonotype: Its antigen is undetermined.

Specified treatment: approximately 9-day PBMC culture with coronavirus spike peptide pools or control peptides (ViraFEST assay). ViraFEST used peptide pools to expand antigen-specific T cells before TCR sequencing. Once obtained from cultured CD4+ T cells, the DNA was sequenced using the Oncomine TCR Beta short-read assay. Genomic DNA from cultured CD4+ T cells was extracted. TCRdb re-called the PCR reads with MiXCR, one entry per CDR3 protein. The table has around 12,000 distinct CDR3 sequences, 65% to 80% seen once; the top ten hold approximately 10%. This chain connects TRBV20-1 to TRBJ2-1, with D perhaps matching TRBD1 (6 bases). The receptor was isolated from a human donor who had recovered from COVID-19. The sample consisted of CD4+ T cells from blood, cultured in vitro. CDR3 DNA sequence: TGCAGTGCTAGCGACAGGAGGAGCTCCTACAATGAGCAGTTCTTC. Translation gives CSASDRRSSYNEQFF.